These 10 T cell receptor beta chains were sequenced from one sample in a study of T-cell memory formation after mild COVID-19 (dated by TCRdb to the early 2020s). The library came from 5' RACE. The sequencing machine was an Illumina NovaSeq 6000. The public sequencing data were trimmed at Q25 with fastp and processed into clonotypes with MiXCR by TCRdb, which kept only in-frame beta chains. A single entry per CDR3 protein holds the most common genes and DNA from its merged rows. The sample includes about 190,000 distinct CDR3 sequences, with roughly 18% observed a single time. 2.4% of the sample comes from the top ten. Sequencing was done on a sample of PBMCs or a T cell subset sorted from them (not recorded which). All receptors come from an adult woman who had mild COVID-19 (a few samples of this study predate the infection). The sample titles of this study are shuffled in the database, so cell type and time point are left out; the donor was told from shared clones.

This clonotype occurred once. The chain employs TRBV5-4 and TRBJ1-4; no clear D gene. CDR1 is SGHNT and CDR2 is YYREEE in the germline V gene (reference sequence). CDR3 length: 17 amino acids. V was trimmed by 0 bases and J by 6 bases, leaving 18 bases between them. CDR3 residues: CASSLASGRLGDEKLFF. The CDR3 nucleotides are TGTGCCAGCAGCTTGGCGTCCGGGCGACTTGGGGATGAAAAACTGTTTTTT.

This clonotype was picked up a small number of times. This rearrangement joins TRBV4-3 to TRBJ2-1; D might be TRBD2 (5 bases). V was cut by 5 bases and J by 5 bases, with 22 bases left in between. Germline-derived CDR1 and CDR2 are LGHNA and YSLEER. The CDR3 consists of 17 residues. The CDR3 is CASSASYLAYEDNEQFF. DNA for the CDR3: TGCGCCAGCAGCGCAAGTTATCTAGCCTACGAAGACAATGAGCAGTTCTTC.

The chain combines TRBV7-6 with TRBJ2-1; 9 nucleotides match TRBD2. Germline lookup yields CDR1 SGHVS and CDR2 FNYEAQ. Trimming at V came to 0 bases and at J to 7 bases, leaving 10 bases not matched to a gene. The CDR3 has 17 residues. The CDR3 here is CASSLASRTSAGNEQFF. CDR3 coding DNA: TGTGCCAGCAGCTTAGCGTCCAGGACTAGCGCGGGGAATGAGCAGTTCTTC. The variable domain in full, completed from reference TRBV7-6 and TRBJ2-1, reads GAGVSQSPRYKVTKRGQDVALRCDPISGHVSLYWYRQALGQGPEFLTYFNYEAQQDKSGLPNDRFSAERPEGSISTLTIQRTEQRDSAMYRCASSLASRTSAGNEQFFGPGTRLTVL.

The CDR3: CAISESATKETQYF. The CDR3 DNA is TGTGCCATCAGTGAGTCGGCAACTAAAGAGACCCAGTACTTC. The V and J genes are TRBV10-3 and TRBJ2-5; the D is unclear. The germline V and J ends were trimmed by 0 bases and 3 bases, with 8 bases remaining between them. The CDR3 has 14 amino acids. Per the germline V gene, CDR1 is ENHRY and CDR2 is SYGVKD.

This clonotype was seen more than once but under ten times. V gene TRBV12-5 combines with J gene TRBJ2-2, with 7 bases matching TRBD2. V was clipped by 1 base and J by 1 base; unmatched bases: 9. Germline assignment: CDR1 LGHNT and CDR2 FRNRAP. The CDR3 has 18 residues. The CDR3 sequence: CASGLDRVAGKNTGELFF. The CDR3 region has the DNA TGTGCTAGTGGTTTGGACAGAGTAGCGGGCAAGAACACCGGGGAGCTGTTTTTT.

This clonotype was seen a handful of times. V gene TRBV5-1 combines with J gene TRBJ1-2, with D unclear. Germline CDR1 and CDR2: SGHRS and YFSETQ. This CDR3 has 14 amino acids. V was cut by 4 bases and J by 3 bases, with 13 bases left in between. CDR3 amino acids: CASSTRTADYGYTF. CDR3 coding DNA: TGCGCCAGCAGCACCCGAACAGCGGACTATGGCTACACCTTC.

The chain joins TRBV12-3 or TRBV12-4 to TRBJ2-1; TRBD1 agrees at 9 bases. Trimming at V came to 6 bases and at J to 6 bases, leaving 9 bases not matched to a gene. The CDR3 is 15 residues long. CDR3 DNA: TGTGCCAGCAGCCCCCCGGGACAGGGTGGCAATGAGCAGTTCTTC. Translated: CASSPPGQGGNEQFF.

This clonotype was recorded a few times. CDR3 sequence (DNA): TGTGCCAGCAGTTTATTGGGCACCAGAAGGTATGAGCAGTTCTTC. Its translation is CASSLLGTRRYEQFF. The chain combines TRBV12-3 or TRBV12-4 with TRBJ2-1; D call uncertain. The CDR3 extends over 15 amino acids. V lost 2 bases, J lost 8 bases, and 16 bases lay in between.

The chain couples TRBV7-9 to TRBJ2-3, with D unclear. The ends were cut back, 2 bases at V and 12 bases at J, with 9 bases in the middle. The CDR3 consists of 11 residues. In germline, CDR1 is SEHNR, CDR2 FQNEAQ (reference sequence). The CDR3 spells CASSLSREQYF. CDR3 DNA sequence: TGTGCCAGCAGCTTAAGTAGGGAACAGTATTTT.

The chain employs TRBV5-5 and TRBJ1-4; 7 nucleotides align to TRBD1. Per germline, CDR1 SGHKS and CDR2 YYEKEE (reference sequence). The CDR3 length is 16 residues. The V gene end was trimmed by 3 bases and the J gene end by 8 bases; junction bases not matched to a gene: 13. The CDR3 region has the DNA TGTGCCAGCAGCTCTAGAAGCTCCGGGACAGACGAAAAACTGTTTTTT. This encodes CASSSRSSGTDEKLFF.